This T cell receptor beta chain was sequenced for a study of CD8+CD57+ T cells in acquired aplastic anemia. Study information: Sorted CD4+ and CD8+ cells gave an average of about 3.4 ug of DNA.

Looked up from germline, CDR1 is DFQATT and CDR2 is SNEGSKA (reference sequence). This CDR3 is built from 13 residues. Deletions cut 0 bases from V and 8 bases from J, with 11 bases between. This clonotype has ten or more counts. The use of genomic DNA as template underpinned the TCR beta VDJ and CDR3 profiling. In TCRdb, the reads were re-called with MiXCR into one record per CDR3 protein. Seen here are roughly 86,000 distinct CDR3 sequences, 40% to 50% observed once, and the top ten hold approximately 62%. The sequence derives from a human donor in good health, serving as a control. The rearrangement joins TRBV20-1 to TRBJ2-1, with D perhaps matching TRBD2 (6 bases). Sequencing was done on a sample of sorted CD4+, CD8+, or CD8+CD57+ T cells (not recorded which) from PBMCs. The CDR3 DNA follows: TGCAGTGCTAGAGACCCGGGGGTTGATGAGCAGTTCTTC. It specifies CSARDPGVDEQFF.